One sample yielded the 22 T cell receptor beta chains listed below, sequenced in a study of blood T cell repertoires in COVID-19. Here immunoSEQ multiplex PCR was the method, and the copy in TCRdb shows in-frame clones only, minus some. In the table there are around 65,000 clones, approximately 79% of which are singletons. Specimen: peripheral blood. These receptors were collected from an elderly woman with active or convalescent COVID-19.

This rearrangement joins TRBV4-2 to TRBJ2-3; the match to TRBD2 covers 9 bases. CDR1 is LGHNA and CDR2 is YNFKEQ in the germline V gene. Unmatched junction bases numbered 10, after V lost 0 bases and J lost 0 bases. The CDR3 has 19 amino acids. CDR3: CASSQDTSRGGRSTDTQYF. CDR3 coding DNA: TGTGCCAGCAGCCAAGATACCTCGCGGGGGGGTAGGAGCACAGATACGCAGTATTTT.

A note on this clone: Germline and junction disagree at one end, which may indicate a read error. The rearrangement joins TRBV6-5 to TRBJ1-2, with 8 bases identical to TRBD1. The CDR3 extends over 12 amino acids. CDR1 MNHEY and CDR2 SVGAGI come from the germline V gene. The CDR3 region has the DNA TGTGCCAGCAGTTCCGCCCTCCGGACAGGGACATTC. It is translated as CASSSALRTGTF.

This clone was observed a single time. The chain carries TRBV7-2 and TRBJ1-1, with D possibly matching TRBD1 (5 bases). V was pared by 3 bases and J by 6 bases, with 11 bases between. The CDR3 length is 13 residues. Germline lookup yields CDR1 SGHTA and CDR2 FQGNSA. The CDR3 loop reads CASSFHRGAEAFF. CDR3 in DNA: TGTGCCAGCAGCTTTCATCGGGGGGCTGAAGCTTTCTTT.

V and J are TRBV6-5 and TRBJ2-1; weak D call: TRBD2 (7 bases). The CDR3 totals 12 residues. CDR1 MNHEY and CDR2 SVGAGI come from the germline V gene. V was shortened by 2 bases and J by 15 bases, with 14 bases between the two germline ends. The CDR3 protein is CASSYGGGRRFF. DNA of the CDR3: TGTGCCAGCAGTTACGGGGGGGGGCGACGGTTCTTC.

The CDR3 DNA sequence: TGTGCCAGCAGTCTTACAGGGTGGTACACTGAAGCTTTCTTT. It yields the protein CASSLTGWYTEAFF. V gene TRBV27 combines with J gene TRBJ1-1; the D gene is possibly TRBD1 (6 bases). Trimming stripped 5 bases from V and 3 bases from J, with 13 bases between. Germline CDR1 is MNHEY and CDR2 is SMNVEV (reference sequence). The CDR3 is made up of 14 amino acids.

This rearrangement joins TRBV5-5 to TRBJ1-6, with 8 bases identical to TRBD1. The V segment lost 4 bases and the J segment 10 bases; nucleotides outside the gene matches: 13. From germline, CDR1 is SGHKS and CDR2 YYEKEE (reference sequence). The CDR3 consists of 16 residues. Written as DNA, the CDR3 is TGTGCCAGCAGCCTGGGACAGGCAGTTCGGGAATCACCCCTCCACTTT. Its protein is CASSLGQAVRESPLHF.

V usage is TRBV7-2 and J usage is TRBJ1-5, with D possibly being TRBD1 (5 bases). Germline CDR1 reads SGHTA; CDR2 reads FQGNSA. V was shortened by 3 bases and J by 2 bases, with 11 bases between the two germline ends. The CDR3 contains 15 residues. Here the CDR3 reads CASSLGGFGNQPQHF. The CDR3 coding sequence is TGTGCCAGCAGCTTGGGGGGTTTCGGCAATCAGCCCCAGCATTTT.

This chain links TRBV7-9 with TRBJ1-2, with 7 bases that match TRBD1. Germline trimming cut 6 bases from V and 6 bases from J; bases unmatched to any gene: 16. The CDR3 spans 16 residues. Germline V gene lookup returns CDR1 SEHNR and CDR2 FQNEAQ (reference sequence). The CDR3 region has the DNA TGTGCCAGCAGTTCAGACAGGGCAGGGCTAGTGCATGGCTACACCTTC. Translation: CASSSDRAGLVHGYTF.

V usage is TRBV6-5 and J usage is TRBJ1-5; no firm D call. V gave up 2 bases and J gave up 4 bases, with 6 bases separating them. The CDR3 has 13 amino acids. Germline CDR1 and CDR2: MNHEY and SVGAGI. The CDR3 nucleotides read TGTGCCAGCAGTTACACAGTAAATCAGCCCCAGCATTTT. Amino acid sequence: CASSYTVNQPQHF.

The chain couples TRBV2 to TRBJ2-1, with D possibly TRBD1 on 5 matching bases. The germline V and J ends were trimmed by 4 bases and 10 bases, with 8 bases remaining between them. Germline values: CDR1 SNHLY, CDR2 FYNNEI. The CDR3 is 11 amino acids. The CDR3 protein is CASSGAGEQFF. DNA of the CDR3: TGTGCCAGCAGTGGGGCAGGGGAGCAGTTCTTC.

CDR3 in DNA: TGCGCCAGCAGCTTGGTGCTAGCTAGCACAGATACGCAGTATTTT. Residues: CASSLVLASTDTQYF. This sequence joins TRBV5-1 and TRBJ2-3; tentatively, D is TRBD2 (5 bases). V shed 0 bases and J shed 0 bases, with 8 bases lying between them. Germline CDR1 and CDR2: SGHRS and YFSETQ. There are 15 residues in the CDR3.

This chain links TRBV10-2 with TRBJ1-1; D unresolved. The CDR3 totals 15 residues. With 5 bases removed from V and 0 bases from J, the gap between germline ends came to 13 bases. In germline, CDR1 is WSHSY, CDR2 SAAADI. The CDR3 is CASSPIDTLNTEAFF. CDR3 DNA sequence: TGCGCCAGCAGTCCGATCGACACTTTGAACACTGAAGCTTTCTTT.

This clone has just a few counts. This chain joins TRBV2 and TRBJ2-1; tentative D call: TRBD1 (6 bases). CDR3 length: 15 amino acids. The germline gives CDR1 SNHLY, CDR2 FYNNEI. Trimming took 4 bases from V and 4 from J, leaving 14 bases between them. CDR3: CASSAGTYFYNEQFF. CDR3 DNA sequence: TGTGCCAGCAGTGCCGGGACATATTTTTACAATGAGCAGTTCTTC.

This clone has a single count. The chain joins TRBV6-5 to TRBJ1-1; D unclear. CDR1 is MNHEY, CDR2 SVGAGI, per germline. The CDR3 has 14 residues. The germline V and J ends were trimmed by 6 bases and 1 base, with 12 bases remaining between them. The CDR3 sequence is CASRPASGNTEAFF. Written as DNA, the CDR3 is TGTGCCAGCAGACCTGCGTCCGGGAACACTGAAGCTTTCTTT.

The CDR3 protein is CASSPPQGRYLHF. DNA of the CDR3: TGTGCCAGCAGCCCGCCACAGGGGCGCTACCTCCACTTT. The V gene is TRBV3-1 (or the pseudogene TRBV3-2), the J gene TRBJ1-6, with 7 bases matching TRBD1. J was trimmed by 15 bases and V by 4 bases; bases with no gene match: 9. CDR3 length: 13 amino acids. The germline V gene encodes CDR1 LGHDT and CDR2 YNNKEL (reference sequence).

This chain links TRBV5-1 with TRBJ2-2; D possibly corresponds to TRBD1 (5 bases). Germline V CDR1 and CDR2: SGHRS, YFSETQ. CDR3 length: 14 residues. Trimming removed 0 bases at V and 7 bases at J, with 10 bases between. The CDR3 loop reads CASSLAEGDGELFF. In DNA, the CDR3 is TGCGCCAGCAGCTTGGCCGAAGGGGACGGGGAGCTGTTTTTT. The full variable domain, with the rest looked up from reference TRBV5-1 and TRBJ2-2, is KAGVTQTPRYLIKTRGQQVTLSCSPISGHRSVSWYQQTPGQGLQFLFEYFSETQRNKGNFPGRFSGRQFSNSRSEMNVSTLELGDSALYLCASSLAEGDGELFFGEGSRLTVL.

The J gene is TRBJ1-5, the V gene TRBV7-2; D may be TRBD1 (5 bases). This CDR3 contains 13 residues. Germline V CDR1 and CDR2: SGHTA, FQGNSA. Trimming shortened V by 4 bases and J by 5 bases, and 9 bases separated the two germline ends. The CDR3 reads CASSSGPYQPQHF. In DNA, the CDR3 is TGTGCCAGCAGCTCAGGGCCGTATCAGCCCCAGCATTTT.

The rearrangement uses TRBV19 and TRBJ1-3; D gene unclear. This CDR3 spans 13 amino acids. The germline CDR1 and CDR2 sequences are LNHDA and SQIVND (reference sequence). V lost 7 bases and J 2 bases, leaving 9 bases between the germline ends. CDR3 in DNA: TGTGCCAGTACCTCGGCGGCTGGAAACACCATATATTTT. It translates to CASTSAAGNTIYF.

The chain recombines TRBV19 with TRBJ1-1; 7 bases fit TRBD1. This CDR3 has 16 amino acids. The germline V gene encodes CDR1 LNHDA and CDR2 SQIVND (reference sequence). The V segment lost 3 bases and the J segment 0 bases; nucleotides outside the gene matches: 7. The CDR3 is CASSMRDSNLNTEAFF. The CDR3, as DNA: TGTGCCAGTAGTATGCGGGACAGTAACTTGAACACTGAAGCTTTCTTT.

This clone was picked up a small number of times. The chain employs TRBV5-8 and TRBJ2-1, with TRBD2 as a possible D gene (5 bases). CDR1 is SGHTS and CDR2 is YDEGEE in the germline V gene. The V end was cut by 0 bases, the J end by 9 bases, with 16 bases between. This CDR3 is built from 15 residues. The CDR3 nucleotides are TGTGCCAGCAGCTTGGCGGTAATAGCGCGAGGTGAGCAGTTCTTC. This encodes CASSLAVIARGEQFF.

This clone was found a few times. The rearrangement uses TRBV2 and TRBJ1-5; 7 bases align to TRBD1. The germline V gene encodes CDR1 SNHLY and CDR2 FYNNEI. The J segment lost 0 bases and the V segment lost 11 bases, leaving 16 bases of the junction unmatched. CDR3 length equals 17 residues. The CDR3 DNA is TGTGCCTCCTCTAAGGCGACAGGGTCTAATAGCAATCAGCCCCAGCATTTT. Its protein is CASSKATGSNSNQPQHF.

The table lists this clone with a count of one. V gene TRBV11-2 combines with J gene TRBJ2-7; a possible D gene is TRBD2 (5 bases). V lost 0 bases to trimming and J lost 4 bases, with 13 bases between them. The CDR3 sequence is 15 residues long. Germline V gives CDR1 SGHAT, CDR2 FQNNGV. In DNA, the CDR3 is TGTGCCAGCAGCTTAGACGGGGATTCAGGTTACGAGCAGTACTTC. It is translated as CASSLDGDSGYEQYF. Full variable domain (missing parts from reference TRBV11-2 and TRBJ2-7): EAGVAQSPRYKIIEKRQSVAFWCNPISGHATLYWYQQILGQGPKLLIQFQNNGVVDDSQLPKDRFSAERLKGVDSTLKIQPAKLEDSAVYLCASSLDGDSGYEQYFGPGTRLTVT.